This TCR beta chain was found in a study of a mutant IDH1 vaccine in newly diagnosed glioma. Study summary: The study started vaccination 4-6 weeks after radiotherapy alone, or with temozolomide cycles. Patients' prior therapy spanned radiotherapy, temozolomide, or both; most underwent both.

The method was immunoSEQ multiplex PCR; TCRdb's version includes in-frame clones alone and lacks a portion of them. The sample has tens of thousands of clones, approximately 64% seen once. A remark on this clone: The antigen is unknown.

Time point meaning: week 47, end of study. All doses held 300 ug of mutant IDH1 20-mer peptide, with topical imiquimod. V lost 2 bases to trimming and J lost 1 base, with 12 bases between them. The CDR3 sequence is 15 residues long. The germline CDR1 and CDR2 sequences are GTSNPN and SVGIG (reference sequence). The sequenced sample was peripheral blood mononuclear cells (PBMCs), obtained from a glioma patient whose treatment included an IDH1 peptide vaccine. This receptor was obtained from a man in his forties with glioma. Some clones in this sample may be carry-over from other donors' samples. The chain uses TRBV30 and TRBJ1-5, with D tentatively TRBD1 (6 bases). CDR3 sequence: CAWSRGHGSNQPQHF. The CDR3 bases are TGTGCCTGGAGTCGGGGACACGGAAGCAATCAGCCCCAGCATTTT.